This T cell receptor (beta chain) was recorded in a study of cytomegalovirus exposure and HLA in healthy donors. In regard to this clone: What it recognizes is unknown.

Primers for the PCR totalled 60 Vbeta and 13 Jbeta. As originally analysed: The count from a later analysis was about 80 million unique TCR beta chains, approximately 9.9 million of them shared. This table comes from immunoSEQ multiplex PCR, and its TCRdb copy is limited to in-frame clones, with some not included. The DNA was the basis for D and trimming; V, J and clone size are from that table. Of 150,000 or so clones listed, 75% to 90% are singletons. General observations from the study: Within the data, a cluster of highly shared sequence variants was likely a sequencing artifact. In a later analysis, at a false discovery rate of 0.05, approximately 18,000 TCR beta sequences were associated with HLA alleles.

This sequence originates from a woman younger than 35 in good health and CMV-seronegative. Sequencing used PBMCs.

The CDR3 spells CASFNGQAAEAFF. CDR3 DNA: TGTGCCAGCTTCAACGGCCAAGCGGCTGAAGCTTTCTTT. This rearrangement joins TRBV18 to TRBJ1-1; the D is unclear. Germline V gene data show CDR1 as KGHSH and CDR2 as LQKENI. CDR3 length: 13 residues. Trimming shortened V by 7 bases and J by 6 bases, and 15 bases separated the two germline ends. Filled out from reference TRBV18 and TRBJ1-1, the complete variable domain reads NAGVMQNPRHLVRRRGQEARLRCSPMKGHSHVYWYRQLPEEGLKFMVYLQKENIIDESGMPKERFSAEFPKEGPSILRIQQVVRGDSAAYFCASFNGQAAEAFFGQGTRLTVV.